The clone carrying this T cell receptor (beta chain) is a singleton in its sample. Its antigen is as yet unknown. PCR employed 60 Vbeta and 13 Jbeta primers. This table comes from immunoSEQ multiplex PCR, and its TCRdb copy is limited to in-frame clones, with some not included. The sample carries 150,000 to 200,000 clones, over 60% recorded once. The CDR3 totals 16 residues. The germline gives CDR1 SGHRS, CDR2 YFSETQ. With 3 bases removed from V and 6 bases from J, the gap between germline ends came to 22 bases. The data are from a study of cytomegalovirus exposure and HLA in healthy donors. Points from the study as a whole: In a later analysis, TCR beta V- and J-gene trimming showed a link to a missense DCLRE1C variant.

This TCR was sampled from a female donor in good health and CMV-seronegative. The chain recombines TRBV5-1 with TRBJ2-7, with D tentatively TRBD2 (7 bases). What was sequenced was PBMCs. CDR3 region: CASSSYRGAGVGEQYF. The CDR3 DNA reads TGCGCCAGCAGCTCCTATCGGGGGGCCGGGGTGGGCGAGCAGTACTTC.